A selection of T cell receptor beta chains follows, all from one sample in a study of blood T cell repertoires in COVID-19. Generated by immunoSEQ multiplex PCR, the TCRdb table keeps only in-frame clones and is missing some. This table has approximately 75,000 clones, about three quarters appearing once. Sequencing used peripheral blood. These receptors were obtained from a woman of 80 years or more with active or convalescent COVID-19. Each CDR3 is given with its conserved first and last residue. D genes are given only for firm matches. Clone size is shown for a subset of rows, as once, few, many or a class of expanded clone.

cdr3_nt cdr3_aa d_call v_call clone_size j_call
TGTGCCACCAGTGACTCCGACAGGGGCACCTACAATGAGCAGTTCTTC CATSDSDRGTYNEQFF TRBD1 TRBV24-1 - TRBJ2-1
TGTGCCAGCGGCAGACAGGGGGCTTTCTATGGCTACACCTTC CASGRQGAFYGYTF TRBD1 TRBV6-5 - TRBJ1-2
TGTGCCAGCAGCTTCCAAGGGCAGGGAAGCACTGAAGCTTTCTTT CASSFQGQGSTEAFF - TRBV7-3 - TRBJ1-1
TGTGCCAGCAGTCCCGGGGCCAGGACTATGAACACTGAAGCTTTCTTT CASSPGARTMNTEAFF - TRBV6-2/TRBV6-3 - TRBJ1-1
TGTGCCAGCAGCCCCGGACTAGCGGGGGGGCGAAGTTGGGACACAGATACGCAGTATTTT CASSPGLAGGRSWDTDTQYF TRBD2 TRBV13 - TRBJ2-3
TGTGCCAGCAGCTCAGGACAGGGTCGGTACGAGCAGTACTTC CASSSGQGRYEQYF TRBD1 TRBV5-6 - TRBJ2-7
TGTGCCAGCAGTTACCCGGGACTAGCGGGGGATGAGACCCAGTACTTC CASSYPGLAGDETQYF TRBD2 TRBV6-6 - TRBJ2-5
TGTGCCAGTAGCGTAAGAGGGACAGGGGGATCAAATGAGCAGTTCTTC CASSVRGTGGSNEQFF TRBD1 TRBV19 - TRBJ2-1
TGCAGCGTATACCGGGGGAACACTGAAGCTTTCTTT CSVYRGNTEAFF - TRBV29-1 - TRBJ1-1
TGTGCCAGCAGCCAAGCAACATTGGGGAGGGGCACCGGGGAGCTGTTTTTT CASSQATLGRGTGELFF TRBD2 TRBV3-1/TRBV3-2 - TRBJ2-2
TGTGCCAGCACCCTTACAGGGAAGGGTGGCTACACCTTC CASTLTGKGGYTF - TRBV12-3/TRBV12-4 - TRBJ1-2
TGTGCCAGCAGCCCAAGGACTAGCGGGGTCGGAGAGACCCAGTACTTC CASSPRTSGVGETQYF TRBD2 TRBV27 - TRBJ2-5
TGTGCCTGGAGTCCCACGATCGGTGAAAAACTGTTTTTT CAWSPTIGEKLFF - TRBV30 - TRBJ1-4
TGTGCCACCAGTGACACCGGGACTAGCGGGGGGTACAATGAGCAGTTCTTC CATSDTGTSGGYNEQFF TRBD2 TRBV24-1 - TRBJ2-1
TGTGCCATCAGTGTTGGGAGCTCTGGAAACACCATATATTTT CAISVGSSGNTIYF - TRBV10-3 - TRBJ1-3
TGTGCCATCAGCCAGACAGGGACCCGTGAGGGTCAGCCCCAGCATTTT CAISQTGTREGQPQHF TRBD1 TRBV10-3 - TRBJ1-5
TGCGCCAGCAGCTCCGACACGGGGTATGGCTACACCTTC CASSSDTGYGYTF - TRBV5-1 once TRBJ1-2
TGTGCCAGTAGTATCAATAGCGGGGGGGCCGTTGATACGCAGTATTTT CASSINSGGAVDTQYF TRBD2 TRBV19 once TRBJ2-3
TGCGCCAGCAGCTCACAGGGGGGAGATTCACCCCTCCACTTT CASSSQGGDSPLHF TRBD1 TRBV5-1 - TRBJ1-6
TGTGCCAGCAGCCAAGATAGCGTCTTGGAGACCCAGTACTTC CASSQDSVLETQYF - TRBV3-1/TRBV3-2 - TRBJ2-5
TGTGCCAGCAGCTTAGAGGGACTCCTGGAAACCCAGTACTTC CASSLEGLLETQYF - TRBV11-2 few TRBJ2-5
TGTGCCAGCAGCGTAGATGGGACAGGGTACAATGAGCAGTTCTTC CASSVDGTGYNEQFF TRBD1 TRBV9 - TRBJ2-1
TGTGCCAGCAGCCGGGACAGGGTTAAGGAGCAGCCCCAGCATTTT CASSRDRVKEQPQHF TRBD1 TRBV2 - TRBJ1-5
TGTGCCAGTCAGAGACAGGGATTTGTCGGGGAGCTGTTTTTT CASQRQGFVGELFF TRBD1 TRBV6-5 - TRBJ2-2
TGTGCCAGCAGCCCAGACAGGGGATCGGAGACCCAGTACTTC CASSPDRGSETQYF TRBD1 TRBV9 - TRBJ2-5
TGTGCCAGCAGCGTTCGACTAGTCAGCACAGATACGCAGTATTTT CASSVRLVSTDTQYF - TRBV9 - TRBJ2-3
TGTGCCAGCAGTGAGGGAACTTGGACAGTCTCAAACTATGGCTACACCTTC CASSEGTWTVSNYGYTF - TRBV2 - TRBJ1-2
TGTGCCAGCCCGGGGGGCGGAAGTGAGCAGTTCTTC CASPGGGSEQFF - TRBV7-9 - TRBJ2-1
TGTGCCAGTGCGGGGGAGAGATCGAACACTGAAGCTTTCTTT CASAGERSNTEAFF - TRBV19 - TRBJ1-1
TGCGCCAGCAGCACTGGGGAGACTAGCGCAGATACGCAGTATTTT CASSTGETSADTQYF TRBD2 TRBV5-1 - TRBJ2-3
TGTGCTAGTGGCCGACTAGATAGCACAGATACGCAGTATTTT CASGRLDSTDTQYF - TRBV12-5 - TRBJ2-3